Given below is one T cell receptor (beta chain) in context. Its antigen is undetermined. This record comes from a study of vaccination effects on CD4 cells after COVID-19. The method was immunoSEQ multiplex PCR; TCRdb's version includes in-frame clones alone and lacks a portion of them. Seen here are some 69,000 clones, around 76% observed once, and the top ten hold approximately 2.6%. Under the ViraFEST assay, PBMC were stimulated with viral peptide pools so that antigen-specific CD4+ T cells expanded. Sequencing was performed afterwards. Cells that had been cultured for roughly ten days were the source of isolated CD4+ T cells. Absence of prior SARS-CoV-2 infection characterized the vaccine recipients, who showed negative nucleocapsid antibodies. The receptor was isolated from a human donor who received a COVID-19 vaccine. Sequenced here: CD4+ T cells from PBMCs cultured with HCoV-NL63 spike peptides, sampled before COVID-19 vaccination.

CDR3 in DNA: TGTGCCACCAGCCCCCGACTTAACTCCTACGAGCAGTACGTC. Amino acids: CATSPRLNSYEQYV. The chain recombines TRBV15 with TRBJ2-7; D gene ambiguous. Germline V gene data show CDR1 as LNHNV and CDR2 as YYDKDF (reference sequence). The V gene lost 5 bases and the J gene lost 0 bases, with 11 bases spanning the gap. The CDR3 totals 14 residues.